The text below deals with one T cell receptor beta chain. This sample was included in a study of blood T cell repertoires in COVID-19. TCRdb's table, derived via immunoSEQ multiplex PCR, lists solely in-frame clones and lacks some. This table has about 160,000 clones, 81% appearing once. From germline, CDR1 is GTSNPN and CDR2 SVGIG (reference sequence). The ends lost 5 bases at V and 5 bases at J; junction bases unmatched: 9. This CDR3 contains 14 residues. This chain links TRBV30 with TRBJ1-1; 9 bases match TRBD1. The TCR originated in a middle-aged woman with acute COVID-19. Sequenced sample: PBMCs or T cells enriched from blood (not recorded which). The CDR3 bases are TGTGCCTGGCCCCCCGGGACAGGGAGGACTGAAGCTTTCTTT. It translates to CAWPPGTGRTEAFF.